This T cell receptor (beta chain) was found in a study of OX40 agonist ivuxolimab in advanced cancers. Study background: Hepatocellular carcinoma, melanoma, renal cell or head and neck cancer affected the dose-escalation patients. Anti-PD-1, anti-PD-L1 or anti-CTLA-4 therapy given earlier was allowed, and roughly 38% had some. Findings and caveats of the study: Clonal expansion was seen in CD4+ and CD8+ blood T cells by week 6 at 0.1 to 3.0 mg/kg. CD4+ T cells averaged fewer expanded clones than CD8+ T cells.

Some clones are missing from TCRdb's copy, which holds only in-frame ones; the method was immunoSEQ multiplex PCR. The sample consists of about 46,000 clones, about four fifths of them appearing once. For this clone: The antigen is unknown.

J was trimmed by 5 bases and V by 1 base; bases with no gene match: 7. The CDR3 covers 15 residues. Germline CDR1 SGHAT, CDR2 FQNNGV. The source is an adult with an advanced solid tumor such as melanoma, head and neck, liver or kidney cancer. The input for sequencing was CD4+ or CD8+ T cells sorted from blood, taken in a trial of the OX40 agonist ivuxolimab. The rearrangement uses TRBV11-2 and TRBJ1-1; TRBD1 matches 7 bases. CDR3 sequence reads: CASSLVYQGDTEAFF. For the CDR3, the DNA is TGTGCCAGCAGCTTAGTATATCAGGGGGATACTGAAGCTTTCTTT.